These 23 T cell receptor beta chains share one sample of origin, sequenced in a study of shared clonotypes between healthy human individuals. The assay was immunoSEQ multiplex PCR, and TCRdb's table has in-frame clones only and misses some. Among millions of clones listed, more than 80% were seen once. The sequencing sample was made of naive CD4+ T cells from PBMCs. This sample's subset: CD45RA+ positively selected. The source of these receptors is a man aged 18-30 years in good health. Some clones in this sample may be carry-over from other donors' samples.

This chain connects TRBV6-5 to TRBJ1-5, with D maybe TRBD1 (6 bases). Germline V gives CDR1 MNHEY, CDR2 SVGAGI. The CDR3 has 15 residues. Deletions cut 2 bases from V and 4 bases from J, with 12 bases between. The CDR3 DNA is TGTGCCAGCAGTTACCCCTGGGGGCAAAATCAGCCCCAGCATTTT. This sequence encodes CASSYPWGQNQPQHF.

This clone was seen only once. The sample contains more than one DNA sequence encoding this CDR3. This chain connects TRBV18 to TRBJ1-2, with 7 bases identical to TRBD1. V was pared by 4 bases and J by 3 bases, with 8 bases of the junction left unmatched. This CDR3 spans 15 amino acids. CDR1 and CDR2 (germline): KGHSH, LQKENI. DNA of the CDR3: TGTGCCAGCTCACGGACCACGGGGACAGACTATGGCTACACCTTC. Amino acid sequence: CASSRTTGTDYGYTF.

In its sample, this clone was seen once. The chain is built from TRBV6-5 and TRBJ1-4; the D gene is possibly TRBD1 (6 bases). Germline V gives CDR1 MNHEY, CDR2 SVGAGI. Trimming took 4 bases from V and 8 from J, leaving 14 bases between them. The CDR3 extends over 14 amino acids. CDR3 in DNA: TGTGCCAGCAGTTTCAGGGGAATCGGGGAAAAACTGTTTTTT. The encoded protein is CASSFRGIGEKLFF.

The J gene is TRBJ2-1, the V gene TRBV9; D remains ambiguous. Trimming took 2 bases from V and 0 from J, leaving 12 bases between them. The CDR3 extends over 16 amino acids. Germline V lookup: CDR1 SGDLS, CDR2 YYNGEE. The CDR3 sequence is CASSVLRTSSYNEQFF. The CDR3 DNA follows: TGTGCCAGCAGCGTCCTTAGGACCAGCTCCTACAATGAGCAGTTCTTC.

The rearrangement links TRBV28 to TRBJ2-7; D remains ambiguous. V shed 6 bases and J shed 2 bases, with 14 bases lying between them. CDR3 size: 14 residues. CDR1 is MDHEN and CDR2 is SYDVKM in the germline V gene. CDR3 sequence reads: CASRPPLTTYEQYF. DNA for the CDR3: TGTGCCAGCAGGCCTCCACTAACAACCTACGAGCAGTACTTC.

In this sample, this clone turned up once. The chain links TRBV4-1 to TRBJ2-1; D remains ambiguous. The CDR3 consists of 14 residues. Germline CDR1 is MGHRA and CDR2 is YSYEKL. Deletions cut 1 base from V and 4 bases from J, with 8 bases between. In nucleotides, the CDR3 is TGCGCCAGCAGCCAAGGAGGTCTGTACAATGAGCAGTTCTTC. It yields the protein CASSQGGLYNEQFF.

The chain recombines TRBV29-1 with TRBJ1-1; D remains unclear. The CDR3 covers 15 residues. V lost 5 bases to trimming and J lost 3 bases, with 19 bases between them. The germline CDR1 and CDR2 sequences are SQVTM and ANQGSEA. CDR3 in DNA: TGCAGCGTTCGTTTCGGCTCTCTGGGGTACACTGAAGCTTTCTTT. Protein product: CSVRFGSLGYTEAFF.

CDR3 loop: CASSPRERADTQYF. DNA of the CDR3: TGTGCCAGCAGCCCCCGTGAGAGGGCAGATACGCAGTATTTT. The chain couples TRBV9 to TRBJ2-3; D possibly corresponds to TRBD2 (5 bases). Trimming cost V 4 bases and J 4 bases, with 13 bases left between them. The germline CDR1 and CDR2 sequences are SGDLS and YYNGEE. The CDR3 runs to 14 residues. The full variable domain, its missing parts supplied by reference TRBV9 and TRBJ2-3, is DSGVTQTPKHLITATGQRVTLRCSPRSGDLSVYWYQQSLDQGLQFLIQYYNGEERAKGNILERFSAQQFPDLHSELNLSSLELGDSALYFCASSPRERADTQYFGPGTRLTVL.

This chain joins TRBV19 and TRBJ2-7; D is undetermined. Germline V gene data show CDR1 as LNHDA and CDR2 as SQIVND (reference sequence). The CDR3 runs to 12 residues. Trimming removed 5 bases at V and 6 bases at J, with 11 bases between. The CDR3 DNA is TGTGCCAGTAGTCCGTCCGTCGGCGAGCAGTACTTC. Its translation is CASSPSVGEQYF.

The chain has TRBV7-9 and TRBJ2-1; 10 bases are a match to TRBD2. J lost 10 bases, V lost 3 bases, and 12 bases had no gene match. This CDR3 spans 16 amino acids. Germline CDR1 SEHNR, CDR2 FQNEAQ (reference sequence). The CDR3 loop is CASSLGAGGPVSEQFF. The CDR3 DNA reads TGTGCCAGCAGCTTGGGAGCGGGAGGGCCGGTCTCCGAGCAGTTCTTC.

The V call is TRBV18, the J call TRBJ2-5; 7 bases map to TRBD2. CDR1 and CDR2 (germline): KGHSH, LQKENI. The CDR3 extends over 15 amino acids. The J segment lost 5 bases and the V segment lost 6 bases, leaving 12 bases of the junction unmatched. In nucleotides, the CDR3 is TGTGCCAGCTCCCTCCGGGAGGCCCTGGGGGAGACCCAGTACTTC. Translation gives CASSLREALGETQYF.

This chain joins TRBV10-3 and TRBJ2-5, with 12 bases lining up with TRBD1. Germline CDR1 and CDR2: ENHRY and SYGVKD. The V gene end was trimmed by 3 bases and the J gene end by 5 bases; junction bases not matched to a gene: 7. CDR3 size: 16 residues. CDR3 DNA sequence: TGTGCCATCAGTGAAGGGGGACAGGGGGCTTGGGAGACCCAGTACTTC. Translating gives CAISEGGQGAWETQYF.

The chain is built from TRBV5-1 and TRBJ1-4, with TRBD1 matching 7 bases. Losses at the gene ends were 0 bases for V and 6 bases for J; bases not matched to a gene: 5. CDR3 length: 15 amino acids. The germline V gene has CDR1 SGHRS and CDR2 YFSETQ. The CDR3 reads CASSLGGQIHEKLFF. The CDR3 nucleotides are TGCGCCAGCAGCTTGGGGGGACAGATCCATGAAAAACTGTTTTTT.

The chain couples TRBV27 to TRBJ2-7, with 12 bases fitting TRBD2. The J segment lost 3 bases and the V segment lost 5 bases, leaving 5 bases of the junction unmatched. This CDR3 has 15 amino acids. Germline CDR1 MNHEY, CDR2 SMNVEV (reference sequence). CDR3 sequence: CASSPWTSGIYEQYF. As DNA, the CDR3 is TGTGCCAGCAGTCCCTGGACTAGCGGGATCTACGAGCAGTACTTC.

This sequence joins TRBV28 and TRBJ2-7, with a tentative D call TRBD2 (5 bases). The germline V gene has CDR1 MDHEN and CDR2 SYDVKM. V was clipped by 3 bases and J by 5 bases, with 17 bases between them. The CDR3 length is 15 residues. The CDR3 DNA follows: TGTGCCAGCAGTTTGGACCCTCCGACTATCCACGAGCAGTACTTC. This gives the protein CASSLDPPTIHEQYF. Full variable domain (outside the CDR3, taken from reference TRBV28 and TRBJ2-7): DVKVTQSSRYLVKRTGEKVFLECVQDMDHENMFWYRQDPGLGLRLIYFSYDVKMKEKGDIPEGYSVSREKKERFSLILESASTNQTSMYLCASSLDPPTIHEQYFGPGTRLTVT.

V and J are TRBV30 and TRBJ2-5; D unresolved. Germline V gene sequence: CDR1 GTSNPN, CDR2 SVGIG (reference sequence). The germline V and J ends were trimmed by 3 bases and 1 base, with 12 bases remaining between them. The CDR3 runs 14 residues. CDR3 protein: CAWSGEYLQETQYF. The DNA of the CDR3 is TGTGCCTGGAGCGGAGAGTACCTCCAAGAGACCCAGTACTTC.

J is TRBJ2-7 and V is TRBV2; D could derive from TRBD1 or TRBD2 (5 bases each). Between the trimmed V and J ends, which lost 7 bases and 12 bases, there was a span of 22 bases. CDR3 length: 13 amino acids. CDR1 is SNHLY and CDR2 is FYNNEI in the germline V gene. CDR3 loop: CASTRVWDGQTYF. The CDR3 DNA reads as TGTGCCAGCACCAGAGTGTGGGACGGACAAACGTACTTC.

This chain joins TRBV6-1 and TRBJ2-1, with TRBD2 as a possible D gene (5 bases). V lost 2 bases and J 3 bases, leaving 17 bases between the germline ends. Germline V gives CDR1 MNHNS, CDR2 SASEGT. CDR3 size: 17 residues. As DNA, the CDR3 is TGTGCCAGCAGTGAACTGGAGGAGGCGATCAACTACAATGAGCAGTTCTTC. Its protein is CASSELEEAINYNEQFF.

The chain carries TRBV28 and TRBJ2-1; 11 bases fit TRBD2. Trimming at V came to 7 bases and at J to 5 bases, leaving 7 bases not matched to a gene. The germline gives CDR1 MDHEN, CDR2 SYDVKM. This CDR3 contains 15 residues. The CDR3 spells CASNTLAGVHNEQFF. The CDR3 DNA is TGTGCCAGCAACACACTAGCGGGAGTACACAATGAGCAGTTCTTC.

The chain has TRBV7-8 and TRBJ1-5; D is uncertain. Per germline, CDR1 SGHVS and CDR2 FQNEAQ. This CDR3 region has 14 residues. Deletions cut 2 bases from V and 8 bases from J, with 13 bases between. For the CDR3, the DNA is TGTGCCAGCAGCTTACTACCCGATATGGAGCCCCAGCATTTT. It codes for CASSLLPDMEPQHF.

The V call is TRBV5-1, the J call TRBJ1-2; the D gene is possibly TRBD1 (5 bases). Trimming removed 5 bases from V and 0 bases from J, with 14 bases in between. The germline gives CDR1 SGHRS, CDR2 YFSETQ. The CDR3 loop spans 15 amino acids. The CDR3, as DNA: TGCGCCAGCAGGTTCGGGACGGCGGCTAACTATGGCTACACCTTC. Translating it yields CASRFGTAANYGYTF.

The J gene is TRBJ1-5, the V gene TRBV6-5; D gene unclear. The ends were cut back, 0 bases at V and 12 bases at J, with 3 bases in the middle. CDR3 length: 10 amino acids. The V gene's germline CDR1 is MNHEY and CDR2 SVGAGI. The CDR3 sequence is CASSYSIQHF. The CDR3 coding sequence is TGTGCCAGCAGTTACTCAATCCAGCATTTT.

J is TRBJ2-2 and V is TRBV7-2; no clear D gene. Between the trimmed V and J ends, which lost 5 bases and 7 bases, there was a span of 11 bases. The CDR3 runs 13 residues. Germline values: CDR1 SGHTA, CDR2 FQGNSA. CDR3 DNA sequence: TGTGCCAGCAGCAGGATGTCCCTCGGGGAGCTGTTTTTT. Its protein is CASSRMSLGELFF.